The 19 T cell receptor beta chains below come from one sample, sequenced in a study of a mutant IDH1 vaccine in newly diagnosed glioma. Time point: week 35, safety follow-up. In the vaccine, a single dose held 300 ug of the mutant IDH1 20-mer peptide, along with topical imiquimod. Generated by immunoSEQ multiplex PCR, the TCRdb table keeps only in-frame clones and is missing some. The table has 45,000 to 60,000 clones, more than 75% seen once. The antigens these receptors bind are not known. The material was PBMCs, obtained from a glioma patient whose treatment included an IDH1 peptide vaccine. These receptors originate from a woman aged 40 to 55 with glioma.

V is TRBV30 and J is TRBJ1-1, with 8 bases lining up with TRBD1. In germline, CDR1 is GTSNPN, CDR2 SVGIG (reference sequence). This CDR3 spans 13 amino acids. Unmatched junction bases numbered 3, after V lost 6 bases and J lost 0 bases. The CDR3 loop reads CACKDRVNTEAFF. The CDR3 region has the DNA TGTGCCTGCAAGGACAGGGTGAACACTGAAGCTTTCTTT.

The chain is built from TRBV2 and TRBJ2-7, with D perhaps matching TRBD1 (5 bases). With 4 bases removed from V and 4 bases from J, the gap between germline ends came to 5 bases. The CDR3 spans 11 residues. CDR1 is SNHLY and CDR2 is FYNNEI in the germline V gene. The chain's CDR3 is CASSGQYEQYF. The DNA of the CDR3 is TGTGCCAGCAGTGGACAGTACGAGCAGTACTTC. The complete variable domain, with remaining parts taken from reference TRBV2 and TRBJ2-7, reads EPEVTQTPSHQVTQMGQEVILRCVPISNHLYFYWYRQILGQKVEFLVSFYNNEISEKSEIFDDQFSVERPDGSNFTLKIRSTKLEDSAMYFCASSGQYEQYFGPGTRLTVT.

The gene calls are TRBV7-8 and TRBJ2-7; TRBD1 might be the D (6 bases). The CDR3 has 16 residues. Deletions cut 1 base from V and 6 bases from J, with 19 bases between. Germline CDR1 SGHVS, CDR2 FQNEAQ. The CDR3 DNA follows: TGTGCCAGCAGCTTAGTACGAATACAGGGTGTGGGCGAGCAGTACTTC. Translation gives CASSLVRIQGVGEQYF. Complete variable domain (other parts from reference TRBV7-8 and TRBJ2-7): GAGVSQSPRYKVAKRGQDVALRCDPISGHVSLFWYQQALGQGPEFLTYFQNEAQLDKSGLPSDRFFAERPEGSVSTLKIQRTQQEDSAVYLCASSLVRIQGVGEQYFGPGTRLTVT.

The J gene is TRBJ2-5, the V gene TRBV19; perhaps TRBD1 as D (5 bases). The germline V and J ends were trimmed by 1 base and 5 bases, with 11 bases remaining between them. This CDR3 has 14 amino acids. The germline V gene encodes CDR1 LNHDA and CDR2 SQIVND (reference sequence). As DNA, the CDR3 is TGTGCCAGTAGTATAGGGGCCAGGGTCGAGACCCAGTACTTC. It yields the protein CASSIGARVETQYF.

The chain combines TRBV19 with TRBJ1-2, with D possibly being TRBD1 (5 bases). This CDR3 is built from 13 residues. Trimming cost V 7 bases and J 2 bases, with 11 bases left between them. Germline lookup yields CDR1 LNHDA and CDR2 SQIVND (reference sequence). The CDR3 here is CASNRGTNYGYTF. CDR3 in DNA: TGTGCCAGTAACAGAGGGACCAACTATGGCTACACCTTC.

The gene calls are TRBV2 and TRBJ2-7, with 7 positions matching TRBD1. CDR3 length equals 15 residues. Germline V gene data show CDR1 as SNHLY and CDR2 as FYNNEI. After removal of 8 bases from V and 0 bases from J, the junction contained 10 bases not matched to a gene. CDR3 coding DNA: TGTGCCAGCGCGCACGGGACAGACGACTCCTACGAGCAGTACTTC. It encodes CASAHGTDDSYEQYF.

The chain uses TRBV2 and TRBJ2-1, with D tentatively TRBD2 (6 bases). Germline CDR1 reads SNHLY; CDR2 reads FYNNEI. The CDR3 has 16 residues. The V and J ends lost 0 bases and 7 bases respectively, with 16 bases between them. Here the CDR3 DNA reads TGTGCCAGCAGTGAAGCGATAGCGGAGCCAGGGAATGAGCAGTTCTTC. Translating it yields CASSEAIAEPGNEQFF. The full variable domain, its missing parts supplied by reference TRBV2 and TRBJ2-1, is EPEVTQTPSHQVTQMGQEVILRCVPISNHLYFYWYRQILGQKVEFLVSFYNNEISEKSEIFDDQFSVERPDGSNFTLKIRSTKLEDSAMYFCASSEAIAEPGNEQFFGPGTRLTVL.

The V call is TRBV9, the J call TRBJ1-2; no reliable D call. The ends were cut back, 0 bases at V and 8 bases at J, with 11 bases in the middle. Germline V lookup: CDR1 SGDLS, CDR2 YYNGEE. This CDR3 is built from 13 residues. CDR3 sequence reads: CASSVDRARGYTF. The CDR3 DNA sequence: TGTGCCAGCAGCGTAGATCGGGCACGAGGCTACACCTTC.

This clone was observed once. This chain joins TRBV4-3 and TRBJ1-4; D is unclear. V lost 2 bases and J lost 5, with 18 bases in between. CDR3 length: 17 amino acids. The germline V gene encodes CDR1 LGHNA and CDR2 YSLEER. The CDR3 here is CASSQRDWGKPNEKLFF. In DNA, the CDR3 is TGCGCCAGCAGCCAACGAGACTGGGGAAAACCCAATGAAAAACTGTTTTTT.

This clone was found once. The CDR3 is CASSPGTMTNEQYF. As DNA, the CDR3 is TGTGCCAGCTCACCCGGGACAATGACGAACGAGCAGTACTTC. V usage is TRBV18 and J usage is TRBJ2-7, with a tentative D call TRBD1 (6 bases). CDR1 and CDR2 from the germline V gene are KGHSH and LQKENI. CDR3 length: 14 amino acids. The V end lost 3 bases, the J end lost 5 bases, and 14 bases lay between the germline ends.

The chain carries TRBV4-2 and TRBJ1-5; D call uncertain. CDR3 length: 15 residues. Germline loops: CDR1 LGHNA, CDR2 YNFKEQ. V lost 0 bases, J lost 0 bases, and 6 bases lay in between. CDR3 sequence reads: CASSQERYSNQPQHF. CDR3 coding DNA: TGTGCCAGCAGCCAAGAACGGTATAGCAATCAGCCCCAGCATTTT.

V is TRBV6-6 and J is TRBJ1-4; 9 nucleotides agree with TRBD1. CDR1 and CDR2 from the germline V gene are MNHNY and SVGAGI (reference sequence). Losses at the gene ends were 2 bases for V and 5 bases for J; bases not matched to a gene: 3. The CDR3 loop spans 15 amino acids. CDR3 in amino acids: CASSYRGQGNEKLFF. In DNA form, the CDR3 reads TGTGCCAGCAGTTACCGAGGACAGGGGAATGAAAAACTGTTTTTT.

The chain joins TRBV11-2 to TRBJ2-5; 12 positions match TRBD1. The CDR3 consists of 16 residues. CDR1 and CDR2 from the germline V gene are SGHAT and FQNNGV. V dropped 3 bases and J dropped 4; count of bases not matched to a gene: 6. CDR3 DNA: TGTGCCAGCAGCTTGGGGACAGGGGGCATTGGAGAGACCCAGTACTTC. Its translation is CASSLGTGGIGETQYF. The whole variable domain, remainder taken from reference TRBV11-2 and TRBJ2-5, is EAGVAQSPRYKIIEKRQSVAFWCNPISGHATLYWYQQILGQGPKLLIQFQNNGVVDDSQLPKDRFSAERLKGVDSTLKIQPAKLEDSAVYLCASSLGTGGIGETQYFGPGTRLLVL.

The table lists this clone with a count of one. V gene TRBV7-2 combines with J gene TRBJ1-4; perhaps TRBD1 as D (5 bases). CDR1 SGHTA and CDR2 FQGNSA come from the germline V gene. The CDR3 length is 14 residues. The germline V and J ends were trimmed by 5 bases and 3 bases, with 10 bases remaining between them. The CDR3 loop reads CASSQGTANEKLFF. In DNA, the CDR3 is TGTGCCAGCAGCCAAGGGACGGCTAATGAAAAACTGTTTTTT. Together with reference TRBV7-2 and TRBJ1-4, the CDR3 gives the full variable domain: GAGVSQSPSNKVTEKGKDVELRCDPISGHTALYWYRQSLGQGLEFLIYFQGNSAPDKSGLPSDRFSAERTGGSVSTLTIQRTQQEDSAVYLCASSQGTANEKLFFGSGTQLSVL.

V usage is TRBV6-1 and J usage is TRBJ2-7, with TRBD1 matching over 9 bases. The CDR3 totals 15 residues. Germline CDR1 reads MNHNS; CDR2 reads SASEGT. Losses at the gene ends were 6 bases for V and 2 bases for J; bases not matched to a gene: 8. The CDR3 DNA is TGTGCCAGCAGGGGAAAGGACAGGGGCGCCTACGAGCAGTACTTC. Protein sequence: CASRGKDRGAYEQYF.

This clone occurred a few times. The genes are TRBV15 and TRBJ1-2; no firm D call. Germline lookup yields CDR1 LNHNV and CDR2 YYDKDF (reference sequence). The CDR3 spans 12 residues. The V and J ends lost 0 bases and 9 bases respectively, with 8 bases between them. Here the CDR3 reads CATSRDRMRYTF. CDR3 coding DNA: TGTGCCACCAGCAGAGACAGGATGCGCTACACCTTC.

The J gene is TRBJ1-1, the V gene TRBV6-6; D gene unclear. Trimming shortened V by 4 bases and J by 3 bases, and 12 bases separated the two germline ends. CDR1 and CDR2 from the germline V gene are MNHNY and SVGAGI (reference sequence). This CDR3 spans 14 amino acids. CDR3 DNA: TGTGCCAGCAGTTTCCCGACGGGAGACACTGAAGCTTTCTTT. Its translation is CASSFPTGDTEAFF.

The rearrangement links TRBV7-9 to TRBJ1-1; possibly TRBD1 for D (5 bases). The CDR3 runs 14 residues. Trimming shortened V by 5 bases and J by 7 bases, and 17 bases separated the two germline ends. Germline V gene sequence: CDR1 SEHNR, CDR2 FQNEAQ (reference sequence). CDR3 sequence (DNA): TGTGCCAGCAGCCTTAACCGACAGCACCTTGAAGCTTTCTTT. Its translation is CASSLNRQHLEAFF.

This sequence joins TRBV4-1 and TRBJ1-2; D ambiguous. Trimming shortened V by 0 bases and J by 8 bases, and 16 bases separated the two germline ends. The CDR3 runs 15 residues. CDR1 is MGHRA, CDR2 YSYEKL, per germline. The CDR3 sequence: CASSQDPGVLGGYTF. Here the CDR3 DNA reads TGCGCCAGCAGCCAAGACCCCGGGGTCTTGGGAGGCTACACCTTC.